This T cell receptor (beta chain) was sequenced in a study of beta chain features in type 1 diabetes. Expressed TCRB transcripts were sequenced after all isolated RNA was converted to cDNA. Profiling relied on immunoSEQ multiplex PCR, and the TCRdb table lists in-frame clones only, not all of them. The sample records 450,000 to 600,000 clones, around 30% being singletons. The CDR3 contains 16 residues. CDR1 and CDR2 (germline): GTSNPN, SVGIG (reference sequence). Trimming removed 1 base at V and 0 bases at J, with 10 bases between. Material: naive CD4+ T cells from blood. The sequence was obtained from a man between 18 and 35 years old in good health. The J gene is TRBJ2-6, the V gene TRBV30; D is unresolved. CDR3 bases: TGTGCCTGGAGTGAGGTCAGCTCCTCTGGGGCCAACGTCCTGACTTTC. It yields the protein CAWSEVSSSGANVLTF.